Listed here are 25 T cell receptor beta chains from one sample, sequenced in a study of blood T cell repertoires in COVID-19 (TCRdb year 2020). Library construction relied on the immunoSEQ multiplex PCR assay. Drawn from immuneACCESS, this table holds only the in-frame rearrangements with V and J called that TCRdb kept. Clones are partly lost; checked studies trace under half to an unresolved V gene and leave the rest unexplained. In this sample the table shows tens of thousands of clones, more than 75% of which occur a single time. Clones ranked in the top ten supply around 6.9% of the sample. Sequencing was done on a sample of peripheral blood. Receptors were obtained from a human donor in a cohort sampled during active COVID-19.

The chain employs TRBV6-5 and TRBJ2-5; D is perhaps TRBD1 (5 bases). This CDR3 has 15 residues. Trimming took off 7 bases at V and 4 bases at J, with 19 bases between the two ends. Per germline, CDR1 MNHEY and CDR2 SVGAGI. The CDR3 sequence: CASIRQNTIIETQYF. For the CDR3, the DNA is TGTGCCAGCATACGACAGAACACGATAATAGAGACCCAGTACTTC.

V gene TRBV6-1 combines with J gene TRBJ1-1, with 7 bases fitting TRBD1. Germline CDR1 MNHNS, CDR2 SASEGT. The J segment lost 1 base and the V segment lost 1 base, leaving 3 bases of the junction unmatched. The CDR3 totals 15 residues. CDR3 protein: CASSEVGQTNTEAFF. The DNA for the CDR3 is TGTGCCAGCAGTGAAGTGGGACAGACGAACACTGAAGCTTTCTTT.

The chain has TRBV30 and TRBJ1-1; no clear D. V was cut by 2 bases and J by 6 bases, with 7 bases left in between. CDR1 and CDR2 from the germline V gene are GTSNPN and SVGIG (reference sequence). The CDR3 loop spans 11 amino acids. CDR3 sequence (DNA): TGTGCCTGGAGTCTAGTCGCTGAAGCTTTCTTT. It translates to CAWSLVAEAFF.

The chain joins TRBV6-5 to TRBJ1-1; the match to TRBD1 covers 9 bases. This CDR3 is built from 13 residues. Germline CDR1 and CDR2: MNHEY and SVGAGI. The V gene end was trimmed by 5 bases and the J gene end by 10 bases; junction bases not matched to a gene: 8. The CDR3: CASSIQQGARAFF. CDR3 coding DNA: TGTGCCAGCAGTATTCAACAGGGGGCTCGAGCTTTCTTT.

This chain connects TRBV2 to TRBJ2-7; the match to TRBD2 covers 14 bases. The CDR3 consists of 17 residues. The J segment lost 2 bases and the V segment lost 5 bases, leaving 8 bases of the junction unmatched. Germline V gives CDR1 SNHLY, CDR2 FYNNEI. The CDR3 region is CASSSSGLAGATYEQYF. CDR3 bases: TGTGCCAGCAGTTCATCGGGACTAGCGGGGGCCACCTACGAGCAGTACTTC.

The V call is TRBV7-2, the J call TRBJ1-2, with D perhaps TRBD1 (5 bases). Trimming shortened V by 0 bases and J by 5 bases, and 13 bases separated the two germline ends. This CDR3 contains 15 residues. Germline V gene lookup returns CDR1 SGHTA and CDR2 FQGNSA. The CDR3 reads CASSLAGTGEYGYTF. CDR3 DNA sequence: TGTGCCAGCAGCTTAGCAGGGACGGGGGAATATGGCTACACCTTC.

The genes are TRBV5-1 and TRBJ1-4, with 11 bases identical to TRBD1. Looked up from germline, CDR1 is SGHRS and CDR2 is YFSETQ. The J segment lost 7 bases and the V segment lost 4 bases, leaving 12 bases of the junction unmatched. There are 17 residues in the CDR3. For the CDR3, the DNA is TGCGCCAGCAGCCCGTCCCGGGACAGGGGGTACGGTGAAAAACTGTTTTTT. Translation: CASSPSRDRGYGEKLFF.

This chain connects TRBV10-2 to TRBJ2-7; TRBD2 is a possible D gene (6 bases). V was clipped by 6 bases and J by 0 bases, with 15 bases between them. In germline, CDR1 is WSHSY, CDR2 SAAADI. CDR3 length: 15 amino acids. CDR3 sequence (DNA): TGCGCCAGCAGAGAGGGACTCGCGAGCTCCTACGAGCAGTACTTC. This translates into CASREGLASSYEQYF.

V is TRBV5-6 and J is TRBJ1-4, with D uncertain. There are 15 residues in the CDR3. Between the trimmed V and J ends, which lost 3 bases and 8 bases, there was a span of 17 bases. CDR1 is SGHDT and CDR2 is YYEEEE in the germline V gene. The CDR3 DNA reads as TGTGCCAGCAGCTGGAGGACTGGTCTCGGGGAAAAACTGTTTTTT. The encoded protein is CASSWRTGLGEKLFF.

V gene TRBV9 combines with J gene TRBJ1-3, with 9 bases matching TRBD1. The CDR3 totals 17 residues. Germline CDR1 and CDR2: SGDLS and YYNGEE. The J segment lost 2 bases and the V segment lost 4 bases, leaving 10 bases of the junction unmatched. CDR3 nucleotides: TGTGCCAGCAGCCAGGCACGGGACAGGGTAACTGGAAACACCATATATTTT. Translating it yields CASSQARDRVTGNTIYF. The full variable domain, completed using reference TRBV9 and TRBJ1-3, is DSGVTQTPKHLITATGQRVTLRCSPRSGDLSVYWYQQSLDQGLQFLIQYYNGEERAKGNILERFSAQQFPDLHSELNLSSLELGDSALYFCASSQARDRVTGNTIYFGEGSWLTVV.

This chain's CDR3 is CASSLDRQTSYEQYF. DNA of the CDR3: TGTGCCAGCAGCTTGGACAGGCAGACCTCCTACGAGCAGTACTTC. The V and J genes are TRBV5-5 and TRBJ2-7; D might be TRBD1 (5 bases). This CDR3 spans 15 amino acids. With 0 bases removed from V and 0 bases from J, the gap between germline ends came to 10 bases. CDR1 and CDR2 from the germline V gene are SGHKS and YYEKEE (reference sequence).

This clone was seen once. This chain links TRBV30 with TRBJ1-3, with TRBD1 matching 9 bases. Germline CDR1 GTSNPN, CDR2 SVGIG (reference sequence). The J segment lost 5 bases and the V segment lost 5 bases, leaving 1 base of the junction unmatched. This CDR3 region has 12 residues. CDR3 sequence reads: CAWGTGRNTIYF. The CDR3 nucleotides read TGTGCCTGGGGGACAGGGAGAAACACCATATATTTT.

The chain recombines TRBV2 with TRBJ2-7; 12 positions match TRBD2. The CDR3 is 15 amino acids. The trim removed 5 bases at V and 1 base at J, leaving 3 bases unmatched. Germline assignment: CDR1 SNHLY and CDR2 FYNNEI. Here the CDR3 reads CASSPLAGGSYEQYF. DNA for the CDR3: TGTGCCAGCAGTCCACTAGCGGGGGGTTCCTACGAGCAGTACTTC.

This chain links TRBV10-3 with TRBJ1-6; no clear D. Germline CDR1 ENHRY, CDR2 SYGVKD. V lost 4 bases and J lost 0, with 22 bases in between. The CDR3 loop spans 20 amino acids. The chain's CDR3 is CAISGEEVDQFVSYNSPLHF. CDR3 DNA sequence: TGTGCCATCAGTGGAGAAGAGGTCGATCAGTTCGTCTCCTATAATTCACCCCTCCACTTT.

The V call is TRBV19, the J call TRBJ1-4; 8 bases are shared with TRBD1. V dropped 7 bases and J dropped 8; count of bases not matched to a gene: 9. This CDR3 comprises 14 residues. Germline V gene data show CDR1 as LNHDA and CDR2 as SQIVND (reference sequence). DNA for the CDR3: TGTGCCAGTACCTCCGGGACAGGACGGGAAAAACTGTTTTTT. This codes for CASTSGTGREKLFF.

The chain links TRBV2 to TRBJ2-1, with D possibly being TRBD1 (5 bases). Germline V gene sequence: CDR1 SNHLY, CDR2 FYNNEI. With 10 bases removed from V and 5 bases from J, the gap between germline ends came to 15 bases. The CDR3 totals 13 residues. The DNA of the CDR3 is TGTGCCACCAGGGTAGGGGCCCACAATGAGCAGTTCTTC. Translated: CATRVGAHNEQFF.

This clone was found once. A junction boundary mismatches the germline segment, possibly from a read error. CDR3 residues: CASSLDTSPETQYF. DNA for the CDR3: TGTGCTAGCAGCTTAGACACTAGTCCGGAGACCCAGTACTTC. The J gene is TRBJ2-5, the V gene TRBV7-7, with D perhaps matching TRBD2 (5 bases). Germline V gene lookup returns CDR1 SSHAT and CDR2 FNYEAQ (reference sequence). The CDR3 contains 14 residues. The full variable domain, its missing parts supplied by reference TRBV7-7 and TRBJ2-5, is GAGVSQSPRYKVTKRGQDVTLRCDPISSHATLYWYQQALGQGPEFLTYFNYEAQPDKSGLPSDRFSAERPEGSISTLTIQRTEQRDSAMYRCASSLDTSPETQYFGPGTRLLVL.

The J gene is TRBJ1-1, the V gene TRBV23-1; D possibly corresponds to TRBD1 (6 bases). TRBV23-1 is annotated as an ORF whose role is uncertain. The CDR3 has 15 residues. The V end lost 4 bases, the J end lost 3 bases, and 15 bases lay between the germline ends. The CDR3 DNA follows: TGCGCCAGCAGTCGCGGGGGGCTAAGCGACACTGAAGCTTTCTTT. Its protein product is CASSRGGLSDTEAFF.

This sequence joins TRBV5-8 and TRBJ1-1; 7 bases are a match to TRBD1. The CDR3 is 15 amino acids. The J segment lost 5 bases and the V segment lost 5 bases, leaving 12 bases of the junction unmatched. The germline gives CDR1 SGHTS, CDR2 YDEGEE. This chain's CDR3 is CASRWTGLQETEAFF. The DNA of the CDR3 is TGTGCCAGCAGATGGACAGGCCTCCAGGAAACTGAAGCTTTCTTT.

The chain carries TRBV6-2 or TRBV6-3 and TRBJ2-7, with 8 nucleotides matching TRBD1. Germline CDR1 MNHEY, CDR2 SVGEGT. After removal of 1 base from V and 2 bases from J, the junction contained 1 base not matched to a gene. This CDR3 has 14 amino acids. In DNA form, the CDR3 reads TGTGCCAGCAGTTACTGGACAGGGACCTACGAGCAGTACTTC. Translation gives CASSYWTGTYEQYF.

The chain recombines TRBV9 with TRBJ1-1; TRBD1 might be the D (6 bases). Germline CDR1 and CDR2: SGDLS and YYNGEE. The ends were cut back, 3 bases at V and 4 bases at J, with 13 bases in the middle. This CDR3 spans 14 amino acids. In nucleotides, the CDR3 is TGTGCCAGCAGCGCCGACAGGTTACCCACTGAAGCTTTCTTT. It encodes CASSADRLPTEAFF. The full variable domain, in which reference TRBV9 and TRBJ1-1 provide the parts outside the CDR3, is DSGVTQTPKHLITATGQRVTLRCSPRSGDLSVYWYQQSLDQGLQFLIQYYNGEERAKGNILERFSAQQFPDLHSELNLSSLELGDSALYFCASSADRLPTEAFFGQGTRLTVV.

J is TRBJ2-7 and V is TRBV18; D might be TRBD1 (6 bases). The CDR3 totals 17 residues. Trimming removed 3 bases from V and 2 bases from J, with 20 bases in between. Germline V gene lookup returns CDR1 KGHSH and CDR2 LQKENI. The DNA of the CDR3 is TGTGCCAGCTCACCCCTCCCCAGGGGCCCCCTCACCTACGAGCAGTACTTC. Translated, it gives CASSPLPRGPLTYEQYF.

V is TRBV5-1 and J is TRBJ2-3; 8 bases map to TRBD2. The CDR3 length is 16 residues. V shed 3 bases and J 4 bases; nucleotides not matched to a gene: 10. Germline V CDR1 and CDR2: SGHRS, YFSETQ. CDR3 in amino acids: CASSSLGGGQADTQYF. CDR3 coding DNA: TGCGCCAGCAGCTCCCTCGGCGGGGGGCAGGCAGATACGCAGTATTTT.

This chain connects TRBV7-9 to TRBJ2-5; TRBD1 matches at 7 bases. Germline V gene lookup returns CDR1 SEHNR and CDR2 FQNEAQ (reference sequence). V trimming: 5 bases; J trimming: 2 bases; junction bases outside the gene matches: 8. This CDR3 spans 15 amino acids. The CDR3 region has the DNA TGTGCCAGCAGCGTGGGACAGAAGGAACAAGAGACCCAGTACTTC. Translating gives CASSVGQKEQETQYF.

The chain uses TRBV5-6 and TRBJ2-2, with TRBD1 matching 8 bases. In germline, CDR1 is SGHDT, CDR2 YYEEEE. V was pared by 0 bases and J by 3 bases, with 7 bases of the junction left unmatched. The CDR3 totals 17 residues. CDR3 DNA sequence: TGTGCCAGCAGCTTGGCCCTGACAGGGGAAGACACCGGGGAGCTGTTTTTT. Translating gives CASSLALTGEDTGELFF.